This T cell receptor (beta chain) came from a study of blood T cell repertoires in COVID-19. Study-wide context: Whether acute or convalescent, the COVID-19 samples came from the United States, Italy and Spain.

Per germline, CDR1 SGHAT and CDR2 FQDESV (reference sequence). V was cut by 4 bases and J by 4 bases, with 10 bases left in between. This CDR3 region has 13 residues. Seattle-derived patients entered the study during active infection and were followed longitudinally. This table comes from immunoSEQ multiplex PCR, and its TCRdb copy is limited to in-frame clones, with some not included. The sample includes about 250,000 clones, more than 70% of them seen just once. This clone was seen a single time. The chain recombines TRBV11-1 with TRBJ1-1; D is unclear. Input material: peripheral blood. The receptor's source is a woman over 75 with COVID-19, enrolled during active disease. The CDR3 here is CASSSGLGTEAFF. The CDR3 DNA is TGTGCCAGCAGCTCAGGTCTCGGCACTGAAGCTTTCTTT.